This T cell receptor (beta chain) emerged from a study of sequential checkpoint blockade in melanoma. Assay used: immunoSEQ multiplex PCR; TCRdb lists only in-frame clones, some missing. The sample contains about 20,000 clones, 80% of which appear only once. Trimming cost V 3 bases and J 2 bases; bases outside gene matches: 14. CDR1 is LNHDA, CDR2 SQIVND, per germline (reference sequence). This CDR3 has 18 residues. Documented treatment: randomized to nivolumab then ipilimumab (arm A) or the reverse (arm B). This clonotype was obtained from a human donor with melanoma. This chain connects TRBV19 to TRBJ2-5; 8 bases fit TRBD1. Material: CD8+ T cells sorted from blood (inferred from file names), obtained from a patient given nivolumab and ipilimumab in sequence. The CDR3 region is CASSIGMIQGEIQETQYF. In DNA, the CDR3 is TGTGCCAGTAGTATTGGGATGATACAGGGGGAGATACAAGAGACCCAGTACTTC.